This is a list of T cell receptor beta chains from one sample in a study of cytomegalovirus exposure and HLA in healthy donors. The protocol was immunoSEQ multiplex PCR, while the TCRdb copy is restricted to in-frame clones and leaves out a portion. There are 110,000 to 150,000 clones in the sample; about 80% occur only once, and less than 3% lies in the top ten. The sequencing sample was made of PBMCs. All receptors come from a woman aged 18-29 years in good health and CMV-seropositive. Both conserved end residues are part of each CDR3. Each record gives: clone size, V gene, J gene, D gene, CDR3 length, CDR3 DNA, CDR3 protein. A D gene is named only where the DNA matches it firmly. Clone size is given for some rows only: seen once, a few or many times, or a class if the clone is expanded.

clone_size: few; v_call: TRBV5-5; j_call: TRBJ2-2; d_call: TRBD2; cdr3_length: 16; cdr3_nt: TGTGCCAGCAGCTCGGGGGGGTCAAAGGCGGGCGGGGAGCTGTTTTTT; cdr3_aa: CASSSGGSKAGGELFF
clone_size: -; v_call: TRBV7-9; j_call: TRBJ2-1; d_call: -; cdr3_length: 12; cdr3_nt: TGTGCCAGCAGCCGGGACATCGGTGAGCAGTTCTTC; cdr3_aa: CASSRDIGEQFF
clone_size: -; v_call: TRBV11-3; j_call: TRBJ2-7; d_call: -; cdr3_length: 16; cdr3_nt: TGTGCCAGCAGCTTAGAGGCACCTCGTCCTCTTTACGAGCAGTACTTC; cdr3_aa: CASSLEAPRPLYEQYF
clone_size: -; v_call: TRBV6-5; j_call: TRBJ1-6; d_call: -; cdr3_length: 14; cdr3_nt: TGTGCCAGCAGTTCCGACAGCTCCGGCTCACCCCTCCACTTT; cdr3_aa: CASSSDSSGSPLHF
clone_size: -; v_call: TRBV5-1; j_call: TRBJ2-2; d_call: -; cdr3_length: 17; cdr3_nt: TGCGCCAGCAGCCTAGCACCAGGACGGCCTAACACCGGGGAGCTGTTTTTT; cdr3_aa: CASSLAPGRPNTGELFF
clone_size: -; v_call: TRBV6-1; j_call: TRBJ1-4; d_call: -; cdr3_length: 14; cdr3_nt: TGTGCCAGCAGGGGGGACATCACTAATGAAAAACTGTTTTTT; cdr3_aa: CASRGDITNEKLFF
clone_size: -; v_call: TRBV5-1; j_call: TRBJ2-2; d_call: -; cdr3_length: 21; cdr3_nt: TGCGCCAGCAGCGGCCGATTGAGGGCAGGGGCCCCTTTGTTGAACACCGGGGAGCTGTTTTTT; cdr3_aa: CASSGRLRAGAPLLNTGELFF
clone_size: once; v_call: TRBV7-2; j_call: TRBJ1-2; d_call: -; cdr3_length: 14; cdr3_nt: TGTGCCAGCAGCTTATCAGGGTCCCTCTATGGCTACACCTTC; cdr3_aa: CASSLSGSLYGYTF
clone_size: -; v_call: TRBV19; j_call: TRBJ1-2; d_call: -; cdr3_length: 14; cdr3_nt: TGTGCCAGTAGTATCGTGGGGGGGGAAGGCGGCTACACCTTC; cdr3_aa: CASSIVGGEGGYTF
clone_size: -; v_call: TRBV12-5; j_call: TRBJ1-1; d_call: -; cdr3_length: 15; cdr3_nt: TGTGCTAGTGGTTCACCTAAGACAGAGAACACTGAAGCTTTCTTT; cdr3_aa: CASGSPKTENTEAFF
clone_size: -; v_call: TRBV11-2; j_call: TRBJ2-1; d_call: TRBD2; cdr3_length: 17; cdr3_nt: TGTGCCAGCAGCTCTAGCGGGGCCCTGCTGGGGCACAATGAGCAGTTCTTC; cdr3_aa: CASSSSGALLGHNEQFF